The clone carrying this T cell receptor (beta chain) was recorded only once. This specimen comes from a study of shared clonotypes between healthy human individuals. The V gene lost 5 bases and the J gene lost 2 bases, with 15 bases spanning the gap. Looked up from germline, CDR1 is SGHVT and CDR2 is SQSDAQ. This CDR3 has 15 amino acids. Assay used: immunoSEQ multiplex PCR; TCRdb lists only in-frame clones, some missing. Altogether fewer than 850,000 clones are present, around 90% being singletons, with the ten largest covering approximately 35%. Sequences were obtained from memory CD8+ T cells from PBMCs. Subset indicated: CD45RO+ cells pooled with CCR7-negative TemRA cells. This chain links TRBV7-4 with TRBJ1-1; D call uncertain. This clonotype was obtained from a man aged 18 to 29 in good health. Some clones in this sample may be carry-over from other donors' samples. The CDR3 nucleotides are TGTGCCAGCAGCCCCCGGCGACGGCCTAACACTGAAGCTTTCTTT. It is translated as CASSPRRRPNTEAFF.